Listed below are T cell receptor beta chains from one sample, sequenced in a study of blood T cell repertoires in COVID-19. Measured with immunoSEQ multiplex PCR; TCRdb has only the in-frame clones, and not every one. The sample lists 93,000 or so clones, about nine tenths occurring once. What was sequenced was peripheral blood. Receptor source: an elderly woman in a cohort sampled during active COVID-19. Each CDR3 is given with its conserved first and last residue. A D gene is named only where the DNA matches it firmly. Size values are once, few and many counts, or a class for expanded clones, and some rows have none.

CDR3 protein: CASSLFTRSPNIQYF
CDR3 DNA: TGTGCCAGCAGCTTGTTCACTAGGAGCCCTAACATTCAGTACTTC
J gene: TRBJ2-4
clone size: .
D gene: .
V gene: TRBV7-2

CDR3 protein: CVSSLTGVGGTIYF
CDR3 DNA: TGTGTCAGCAGCCTGACAGGGGTTGGAGGCACCATATATTTT
J gene: TRBJ1-3
clone size: .
D gene: TRBD1
V gene: TRBV3-1/TRBV3-2

CDR3 protein: CASSLSSGNEQFF
CDR3 DNA: TGTGCCAGCAGCCTGTCTAGCGGTAATGAGCAGTTCTTC
J gene: TRBJ2-1
clone size: .
D gene: TRBD2
V gene: TRBV7-2

CDR3 protein: CASSQATANYGYTF
CDR3 DNA: TGTGCCAGCAGCCAAGCTACGGCTAACTATGGCTACACCTTC
J gene: TRBJ1-2
clone size: .
D gene: .
V gene: TRBV3-1/TRBV3-2

CDR3 protein: CASGRVSTLPNEQFF
CDR3 DNA: TGTGCCAGCGGGAGGGTCTCGACCTTGCCCAATGAGCAGTTCTTC
J gene: TRBJ2-1
clone size: .
D gene: TRBD2
V gene: TRBV6-4

CDR3 protein: CASVAGLGQPQHF
CDR3 DNA: TGTGCCAGCGTTGCAGGGTTGGGACAGCCCCAGCATTTT
J gene: TRBJ1-5
clone size: .
D gene: .
V gene: TRBV3-1/TRBV3-2

CDR3 protein: CASSPDGVNYGYTF
CDR3 DNA: TGCGCCAGCAGCCCGGACGGGGTTAACTATGGCTACACCTTC
J gene: TRBJ1-2
clone size: once
D gene: .
V gene: TRBV5-1

CDR3 protein: CASEMTGGNYEQYF
CDR3 DNA: TGCGCCAGCGAGATGACAGGGGGGAACTACGAGCAGTACTTC
J gene: TRBJ2-7
clone size: .
D gene: TRBD1
V gene: TRBV5-1

CDR3 protein: CASSFLAGGEEKLFF
CDR3 DNA: TGTGCCAGCAGCTTTTTAGCGGGAGGGGAAGAAAAACTGTTTTTT
J gene: TRBJ1-4
clone size: .
D gene: .
V gene: TRBV5-4

CDR3 protein: CASSLNWDRDYEQYF
CDR3 DNA: TGTGCCAGCAGCCTTAACTGGGACAGGGACTACGAGCAGTACTTC
J gene: TRBJ2-7
clone size: .
D gene: TRBD1
V gene: TRBV7-6

CDR3 protein: CASSLGASGGNQPQHF
CDR3 DNA: TGTGCCAGCAGCTTGGGGGCTTCAGGGGGCAATCAGCCCCAGCATTTT
J gene: TRBJ1-5
clone size: .
D gene: .
V gene: TRBV5-5

CDR3 protein: CASSGQRGRNTGELFF
CDR3 DNA: TGTGCCAGCAGTGGTCAGCGCGGGAGGAACACCGGGGAGCTGTTTTTT
J gene: TRBJ2-2
clone size: .
D gene: TRBD2
V gene: TRBV6-1

CDR3 protein: CASSHLAVQETQYF
CDR3 DNA: TGTGCCAGCAGTCACCTGGCGGTCCAAGAGACCCAGTACTTC
J gene: TRBJ2-5
clone size: .
D gene: .
V gene: TRBV9

CDR3 protein: CASRTGTAGVEAFF
CDR3 DNA: TGTGCCAGCAGAACCGGGACAGCAGGAGTTGAAGCTTTCTTT
J gene: TRBJ1-1
clone size: .
D gene: TRBD1
V gene: TRBV6-5

CDR3 protein: CASSLEAGRSEQYF
CDR3 DNA: TGTGCCAGCAGCTTAGAGGCGGGGCGTTCCGAGCAGTACTTC
J gene: TRBJ2-7
clone size: .
D gene: .
V gene: TRBV7-9

CDR3 protein: CASSSTGSNNSPLHF
CDR3 DNA: TGCGCCAGCAGCTCGACAGGGTCGAATAATTCACCCCTCCACTTT
J gene: TRBJ1-6
clone size: .
D gene: TRBD1
V gene: TRBV5-1

CDR3 protein: CASSNWSLSRLSEDTQYF
CDR3 DNA: TGTGCCAGCAGCAATTGGAGCCTGAGCCGCCTCAGTGAAGATACGCAGTATTTT
J gene: TRBJ2-3
clone size: .
D gene: .
V gene: TRBV7-9

CDR3 protein: CASSFSGINTEAFF
CDR3 DNA: TGCGCCAGCAGCTTTTCAGGGATTAACACTGAAGCTTTCTTT
J gene: TRBJ1-1
clone size: .
D gene: .
V gene: TRBV5-1

CDR3 protein: CASVKQSSYNSPLHF
CDR3 DNA: TGTGCCAGCGTTAAACAGAGCTCCTATAATTCACCCCTCCACTTT
J gene: TRBJ1-6
clone size: .
D gene: .
V gene: TRBV28

CDR3 protein: CASGTGMDSPLHF
CDR3 DNA: TGCGCCAGCGGGACAGGGATGGATTCACCCCTCCACTTT
J gene: TRBJ1-6
clone size: .
D gene: TRBD1
V gene: TRBV23-1

CDR3 protein: CASNLSPTDTQYF
CDR3 DNA: TGTGCCAGCAACTTATCCCCTACAGATACGCAGTATTTT
J gene: TRBJ2-3
clone size: few
D gene: .
V gene: TRBV5-6

CDR3 protein: CASSQPGLAGKSEQFF
CDR3 DNA: TGTGCCAGCAGCCAACCGGGACTAGCGGGAAAATCCGAGCAGTTCTTC
J gene: TRBJ2-1
clone size: .
D gene: TRBD2
V gene: TRBV4-2

CDR3 protein: CSTGITGGYEQYF
CDR3 DNA: TGCAGCACTGGGATTACAGGGGGCTACGAGCAGTACTTC
J gene: TRBJ2-7
clone size: .
D gene: TRBD1
V gene: TRBV29-1

CDR3 protein: CATSDFGLAGVDTQYF
CDR3 DNA: TGTGCCACCAGTGATTTCGGGCTAGCGGGAGTCGATACGCAGTATTTT
J gene: TRBJ2-3
clone size: .
D gene: TRBD2
V gene: TRBV24-1

CDR3 protein: CASSLSGSRGTGELFF
CDR3 DNA: TGTGCCAGCAGCTTAAGCGGGAGTAGGGGCACCGGGGAGCTGTTTTTT
J gene: TRBJ2-2
clone size: .
D gene: TRBD2
V gene: TRBV7-2

CDR3 protein: CASSLGQGETQYF
CDR3 DNA: TGCGCCAGCAGCTTGGGGCAGGGTGAGACCCAGTACTTC
J gene: TRBJ2-5
clone size: .
D gene: .
V gene: TRBV5-1

CDR3 protein: CAISDPRGDTQYF
CDR3 DNA: TGTGCCATCAGTGACCCACGAGGAGATACGCAGTATTTT
J gene: TRBJ2-3
clone size: .
D gene: .
V gene: TRBV10-3

CDR3 protein: CASSLAGLLSGQGTIF
CDR3 DNA: TGTGCCAGCAGCTTAGCGGGATTACTATCGGGGCAGGGGACGATCTTC
J gene: TRBJ2-1
clone size: .
D gene: .
V gene: TRBV7-2

CDR3 protein: CAWIPERANYGYTF
CDR3 DNA: TGTGCCTGGATTCCCGAAAGAGCTAACTATGGCTACACCTTC
J gene: TRBJ1-2
clone size: .
D gene: .
V gene: TRBV30

CDR3 protein: CASSQEGRMNTEAFF
CDR3 DNA: TGTGCCAGCAGCCAAGAGGGCCGGATGAACACTGAAGCTTTCTTT
J gene: TRBJ1-1
clone size: .
D gene: .
V gene: TRBV3-1/TRBV3-2

CDR3 protein: CASSEGSSHYEQYF
CDR3 DNA: TGCGCCAGCAGCGAGGGTTCTTCTCACTACGAGCAGTACTTC
J gene: TRBJ2-7
clone size: .
D gene: .
V gene: TRBV5-1

CDR3 protein: CASSLDRAEQYF
CDR3 DNA: TGTGCCAGCAGCTTGGACAGGGCCGAGCAGTACTTC
J gene: TRBJ2-7
clone size: .
D gene: .
V gene: TRBV5-8

CDR3 protein: CASNGDRAHEQYF
CDR3 DNA: TGTGCCAGCAACGGGGACAGGGCCCACGAGCAGTACTTC
J gene: TRBJ2-7
clone size: .
D gene: TRBD1
V gene: TRBV14

CDR3 protein: CASSLSPSGEQFF
CDR3 DNA: TGTGCCAGCAGCCTTAGCCCTAGCGGAGAGCAGTTCTTC
J gene: TRBJ2-1
clone size: .
D gene: TRBD2
V gene: TRBV12-3/TRBV12-4

CDR3 protein: CASSSGTAIPYEQYF
CDR3 DNA: TGTGCCAGCTCTTCCGGGACAGCCATTCCCTACGAGCAGTACTTC
J gene: TRBJ2-7
clone size: .
D gene: TRBD1
V gene: TRBV18

CDR3 protein: CASSEATGTGGSYTF
CDR3 DNA: TGTGCCAGCAGTGAAGCTACCGGGACAGGGGGTAGCTACACCTTC
J gene: TRBJ1-2
clone size: .
D gene: TRBD1
V gene: TRBV2

CDR3 protein: CASAPQNGAEAFF
CDR3 DNA: TGTGCTAGTGCCCCTCAGAATGGAGCTGAAGCTTTCTTT
J gene: TRBJ1-1
clone size: .
D gene: .
V gene: TRBV12-5

CDR3 protein: CASRQQGHEKLFF
CDR3 DNA: TGTGCCAGCAGGCAACAGGGGCATGAAAAACTGTTTTTT
J gene: TRBJ1-4
clone size: .
D gene: TRBD1
V gene: TRBV28

CDR3 protein: CASSRGGGLDEQFF
CDR3 DNA: TGTGCCAGCAGCCGCGGTGGGGGCCTGGATGAGCAGTTCTTC
J gene: TRBJ2-1
clone size: .
D gene: .
V gene: TRBV14

CDR3 protein: CASSITSGRAYEQFF
CDR3 DNA: TGTGCCAGTAGTATTACTAGCGGGAGGGCATATGAGCAGTTCTTC
J gene: TRBJ2-1
clone size: .
D gene: TRBD2
V gene: TRBV19

CDR3 protein: CASSQEKWAINEQFF
CDR3 DNA: TGTGCCAGCAGCCAAGAGAAGTGGGCCATCAATGAGCAGTTCTTC
J gene: TRBJ2-1
clone size: .
D gene: .
V gene: TRBV3-1/TRBV3-2

CDR3 protein: CASSRDRAPYGYTF
CDR3 DNA: TGTGCCAGCAGTAGGGACAGGGCCCCCTATGGCTACACCTTC
J gene: TRBJ1-2
clone size: few
D gene: TRBD1
V gene: TRBV5-6

CDR3 protein: CASSPGGLVNEQFF
CDR3 DNA: TGTGCCAGCTCACCAGGAGGACTAGTAAACGAGCAGTTCTTC
J gene: TRBJ2-1
clone size: .
D gene: TRBD2
V gene: TRBV18